This entry lists 16 T cell receptor beta chains sequenced from one sample in a study of shared clonotypes between healthy human individuals. Here immunoSEQ multiplex PCR was the method, and the copy in TCRdb shows in-frame clones only, minus some. Among millions of clones listed, approximately 90% were seen once. Sequencing used naive CD4+ T cells sorted from blood. Indicated subset: CD45RA+ positively selected. These receptors were obtained from a man aged 18 to 30 in good health.

V gene TRBV6-6 combines with J gene TRBJ2-7, with 9 nucleotides matching TRBD1. V shed 1 base and J 6 bases; nucleotides not matched to a gene: 4. This CDR3 is built from 14 residues. Germline values: CDR1 MNHNY, CDR2 SVGAGI (reference sequence). As DNA, the CDR3 is TGTGCCAGCAGTTACTTGGGACAGGGCTCCGAGCAGTACTTC. Amino acid sequence: CASSYLGQGSEQYF.

CDR3 region: CAISESLAGLETQYF. The DNA for the CDR3 is TGTGCCATCAGTGAGTCACTAGCGGGACTTGAGACCCAGTACTTC. V is TRBV10-3 and J is TRBJ2-5; 10 bases match TRBD2. This CDR3 region has 15 residues. V dropped 0 bases and J dropped 5; count of bases not matched to a gene: 3. Germline assignment: CDR1 ENHRY and CDR2 SYGVKD.

V usage is TRBV5-1 and J usage is TRBJ2-7, with D maybe TRBD1 (6 bases). Trimming took 0 bases from V and 1 from J, leaving 14 bases between them. The CDR3 is 16 residues long. Germline CDR1 SGHRS, CDR2 YFSETQ. This CDR3 is CASSLEQGTGSYEQYF. Written as DNA, the CDR3 is TGCGCCAGCAGCTTGGAACAGGGTACAGGATCCTACGAGCAGTACTTC.

The chain recombines TRBV5-4 with TRBJ2-7; 7 positions match TRBD2. With 3 bases clipped from V and 3 bases from J, the junction kept 12 bases outside the gene matches. The CDR3 length is 16 residues. Germline lookup yields CDR1 SGHNT and CDR2 YYREEE (reference sequence). CDR3 in DNA: TGTGCCAGCAGCTCTCCCGCAGGCGGGAGAAGCTACGAGCAGTACTTC. This sequence encodes CASSSPAGGRSYEQYF.

V usage is TRBV5-6 and J usage is TRBJ1-2; D is ambiguous. The CDR3 totals 15 residues. Trimming took 1 base from V and 0 from J, leaving 10 bases between them. Germline-derived CDR1 and CDR2 are SGHDT and YYEEEE. The CDR3 spells CASSLQTTPNYGYTF. CDR3 DNA sequence: TGTGCCAGCAGCTTGCAGACAACGCCTAACTATGGCTACACCTTC.

This chain links TRBV6-5 with TRBJ2-7; 8 bases fit TRBD2. After removal of 4 bases from V and 6 bases from J, the junction contained 11 bases not matched to a gene. This CDR3 is 15 amino acids long. CDR1 MNHEY and CDR2 SVGAGI come from the germline V gene. The CDR3 loop reads CASSLFLSGSGEQYF. In nucleotides, the CDR3 is TGTGCCAGCAGTTTGTTTCTGAGCGGGAGCGGCGAGCAGTACTTC.

The chain carries TRBV2 and TRBJ2-7; no definite D call. This CDR3 comprises 14 residues. The V end was cut by 6 bases, the J end by 0 bases, with 12 bases between. CDR1 SNHLY and CDR2 FYNNEI come from the germline V gene. CDR3 nucleotides: TGTGCCAGCAGGGAAACTGGGTTCTCCTACGAGCAGTACTTC. The encoded protein is CASRETGFSYEQYF.

In its sample, this clone was seen once. This chain connects TRBV6-1 to TRBJ1-4; no clear D. CDR3 length: 16 residues. The germline V gene encodes CDR1 MNHNS and CDR2 SASEGT. Between the trimmed V and J ends, which lost 0 bases and 5 bases, there was a span of 13 bases. The chain's CDR3 is CASSEARGYRNEKLFF. The CDR3 DNA sequence: TGTGCCAGCAGTGAAGCGCGAGGCTATCGGAATGAAAAACTGTTTTTT.

The chain links TRBV19 to TRBJ1-1, with 8 bases aligning to TRBD1. The CDR3 has 16 amino acids. CDR1 is LNHDA and CDR2 is SQIVND in the germline V gene (reference sequence). Trimming removed 1 base from V and 2 bases from J; junction bases left unmatched: 6. The CDR3, as DNA: TGTGCCAGTAGTATAGTCGGGACAGGTGTAAACACTGAAGCTTTCTTT. Its translation: CASSIVGTGVNTEAFF.

The chain has TRBV5-1 and TRBJ1-6, with D possibly TRBD1 on 6 matching bases. The CDR3 sequence is 19 residues long. V lost 0 bases and J lost 0, with 16 bases in between. Germline values: CDR1 SGHRS, CDR2 YFSETQ. The CDR3 here is CASSLAAGQTSSYNSPLHF. Written as DNA, the CDR3 is TGCGCCAGCAGCTTGGCGGCCGGACAGACAAGCTCCTATAATTCACCCCTCCACTTT. The full variable domain, in which reference TRBV5-1 and TRBJ1-6 provide the parts outside the CDR3, is KAGVTQTPRYLIKTRGQQVTLSCSPISGHRSVSWYQQTPGQGLQFLFEYFSETQRNKGNFPGRFSGRQFSNSRSEMNVSTLELGDSALYLCASSLAAGQTSSYNSPLHFGNGTRLTVT.

The rearrangement joins TRBV6-6 to TRBJ2-3; D ambiguous. Per the germline V gene, CDR1 is MNHNY and CDR2 is SVGAGI (reference sequence). This CDR3 comprises 15 residues. The V end was cut by 7 bases, the J end by 0 bases, with 14 bases between. CDR3 in DNA: TGTGCCAGCACCGAATTCGGCAGGAGCACAGATACGCAGTATTTT. It yields the protein CASTEFGRSTDTQYF.

The gene calls are TRBV11-3 and TRBJ2-1; D unresolved. Per the germline V gene, CDR1 is SGHNT and CDR2 is YENEEA. Trimming took 3 bases from V and 10 from J, leaving 13 bases between them. CDR3 length: 13 amino acids. DNA of the CDR3: TGTGCCAGCAGCTTCTATGGGATGGGGGAGCAGTTCTTC. This translates into CASSFYGMGEQFF.

This clone appeared a single time. Compared with germline, one end of the junction differs, possibly owing to a read error. This sample includes further DNA sequences coding for the same CDR3. V gene TRBV19 combines with J gene TRBJ2-2; D gene unclear. This CDR3 comprises 11 residues. Germline CDR1 reads LNHDA; CDR2 reads SQIVND (reference sequence). CDR3 DNA sequence: TGTGCCAGTAGTGTTACCGGTGAGCTGTTTTTT. Encoded protein: CASSVTGELFF.

The chain couples TRBV30 to TRBJ2-5; D remains ambiguous. The CDR3 covers 14 residues. V dropped 2 bases and J dropped 5 bases, with 15 bases sitting between them. Germline V lookup: CDR1 GTSNPN, CDR2 SVGIG (reference sequence). CDR3 nucleotide sequence: TGTGCCTGGAGTCCCCTTGGGATGGCGGAGACCCAGTACTTC. Its protein is CAWSPLGMAETQYF. The whole variable domain, remainder taken from reference TRBV30 and TRBJ2-5, is SQTIHQWPATLVQPVGSPLSLECTVEGTSNPNLYWYRQAAGRGLQLLFYSVGIGQISSEVPQNLSASRPQDRQFILSSKKLLLSDSGFYLCAWSPLGMAETQYFGPGTRLLVL.

V usage is TRBV27 and J usage is TRBJ2-3, with 9 positions matching TRBD2. Looked up from germline, CDR1 is MNHEY and CDR2 is SMNVEV (reference sequence). The V segment lost 1 base and the J segment 4 bases; nucleotides outside the gene matches: 6. This CDR3 has 16 amino acids. The CDR3 spells CASSLLGGGGADTQYF. CDR3 nucleotide sequence: TGTGCCAGCAGTTTATTGGGCGGGGGGGGAGCAGATACGCAGTATTTT.

This sequence joins TRBV7-8 and TRBJ1-4; D remains unclear. This CDR3 is built from 14 residues. Germline-derived CDR1 and CDR2 are SGHVS and FQNEAQ. The V end lost 4 bases, the J end lost 3 bases, and 9 bases lay between the germline ends. CDR3 bases: TGTGCCAGCAGCTCCGGATCTGCTAATGAAAAACTGTTTTTT. The encoded protein is CASSSGSANEKLFF.